The 30 T cell receptor beta chains reported below all come from one sample, sequenced in a study of OX40 agonist ivuxolimab in advanced cancers. Receptor amplification or capture employed the immunoSEQ multiplex PCR assay. Entries here come from immuneACCESS through TCRdb and include only in-frame sequences with V and J called. Some clones fail to appear in such tables; in the studies checked, an unresolved V gene covers under half of the shortfall, and the cause of the remainder is unknown. This sample lists about 11,000 clones; over 65% were detected once. The leading ten clones occupy roughly 15% of the sample. The sequenced sample was CD4+ or CD8+ T cells sorted from blood, obtained in a trial of the OX40 agonist ivuxolimab. The receptor source for this set is an adult with an advanced solid tumor such as melanoma, head and neck, liver or kidney cancer.

The rearrangement joins TRBV11-3 to TRBJ1-6, with a tentative D call TRBD1 (6 bases). V lost 5 bases to trimming and J lost 4 bases, with 9 bases between them. CDR3 length: 14 amino acids. Germline assignment: CDR1 SGHNT and CDR2 YENEEA. The CDR3 coding sequence is TGTGCCAGCAGCCGGCAGGGGTATAATTCACCCCTCCACTTT. It is translated as CASSRQGYNSPLHF. Drawing the rest from reference TRBV11-3 and TRBJ1-6, the complete variable domain is EAGVVQSPRYKIIEKKQPVAFWCNPISGHNTLYWYLQNLGQGPELLIRYENEEAVDDSQLPKDRFSAERLKGVDSTLKIQPAELGDSAVYLCASSRQGYNSPLHFGNGTRLTVT.

This clone was detected a few times. This rearrangement joins TRBV7-6 to TRBJ1-4, with D unresolved. V dropped 5 bases and J dropped 8 bases, with 12 bases sitting between them. Germline lookup yields CDR1 SGHVS and CDR2 FNYEAQ. The CDR3 has 13 amino acids. CDR3 DNA sequence: TGTGCCAGCAGCACCCTCCTTCGGGAAAAACTGTTTTTT. Protein product: CASSTLLREKLFF.

The CDR3 loop reads CASNRQGGNYGYTF. CDR3 nucleotides: TGTGCCAGCAACCGACAGGGGGGTAACTATGGCTACACCTTC. This sequence joins TRBV6-6 and TRBJ1-2; 9 nucleotides agree with TRBD1. Germline CDR1 is MNHNY and CDR2 is SVGAGI (reference sequence). The CDR3 covers 14 residues. The junction had 4 bases not matched to a gene; V was cut back by 7 bases and J by 1 base.

The chain couples TRBV2 to TRBJ2-3, with D possibly called TRBD1 or TRBD2 (5 bases each). Germline CDR1 is SNHLY and CDR2 is FYNNEI. The CDR3 contains 12 residues. Between the trimmed V and J ends, which lost 7 bases and 8 bases, there was a span of 13 bases. Written as DNA, the CDR3 is TGTGCCAGCATAGGCCCTGGGGGTACGCAGTATTTT. Amino acid sequence: CASIGPGGTQYF.

This clone has a single count. This chain connects TRBV7-2 to TRBJ2-5, with 9 bases matching TRBD1. Per the germline V gene, CDR1 is SGHTA and CDR2 is FQGNSA. V lost 5 bases to trimming and J lost 6 bases; unmatched junction nucleotides: 4. There are 13 residues in the CDR3. The CDR3 loop reads CASSQTGGKTQYF. The CDR3 nucleotides read TGTGCCAGCAGCCAGACAGGGGGTAAGACCCAGTACTTC.

The chain has TRBV4-1 and TRBJ2-1, with 7 nucleotides matching TRBD2. V lost 5 bases, J lost 7 bases, and 2 bases stayed unmatched. CDR1 and CDR2 from the germline V gene are MGHRA and YSYEKL. The length of the CDR3 is 12 residues. The CDR3, as DNA: TGCGCCAGCAGCTCAGCGGGGAATGAGCAGTTCTTC. Translating gives CASSSAGNEQFF.

This clone has a handful of counts. This chain joins TRBV7-2 and TRBJ2-7; no clear D gene. V was shortened by 1 base and J by 0 bases, with 7 bases between the two germline ends. Per germline, CDR1 SGHTA and CDR2 FQGNSA. The CDR3 contains 14 residues. CDR3 protein: CASSLGQSSYEQYF. DNA of the CDR3: TGTGCCAGCAGCTTAGGGCAGAGCTCCTACGAGCAGTACTTC.

The gene calls are TRBV7-9 and TRBJ1-2; D is undetermined. The germline gives CDR1 SEHNR, CDR2 FQNEAQ (reference sequence). Trimming cost V 1 base and J 4 bases, with 13 bases left between them. The CDR3 extends over 15 amino acids. For the CDR3, the DNA is TGTGCCAGCAGCTTAGTCCCGGGGATCGCCTATGGCTACACCTTC. Protein sequence: CASSLVPGIAYGYTF.

This clone counts as medium-sized (0.01 to 0.1%). V and J are TRBV27 and TRBJ2-5; 7 nucleotides line up with TRBD2. The CDR3 is 15 residues long. V lost 0 bases and J lost 0; bases outside the gene matches: 1. Germline V gene lookup returns CDR1 MNHEY and CDR2 SMNVEV (reference sequence). The CDR3 is CASSLSGGYQETQYF. CDR3 sequence (DNA): TGTGCCAGCAGTTTATCCGGGGGGTACCAAGAGACCCAGTACTTC.

The chain has TRBV15 and TRBJ2-7; maybe TRBD2 (7 bases). V lost 2 bases to trimming and J lost 0 bases, with 14 bases between them. The CDR3 totals 16 residues. The V gene's germline CDR1 is LNHNV and CDR2 YYDKDF (reference sequence). This CDR3 reads CATSRHVGGGSYEQYF. The CDR3 DNA reads TGTGCCACCAGCAGACATGTAGGGGGGGGCTCCTACGAGCAGTACTTC.

The V and J genes are TRBV20-1 and TRBJ2-1, with 10 bases matching TRBD2. CDR1 and CDR2 from the germline V gene are DFQATT and SNEGSKA (reference sequence). CDR3 length equals 10 residues. V was pared by 6 bases and J by 10 bases, with 0 bases of the junction left unmatched. The CDR3: CSAGLAEQFF. The CDR3 DNA sequence: TGCAGTGCGGGACTAGCGGAGCAGTTCTTC.

This clone was found a few times. The chain couples TRBV7-8 to TRBJ2-1, with 9 bases that match TRBD2. The germline V gene encodes CDR1 SGHVS and CDR2 FQNEAQ. V shed 7 bases and J 3 bases; nucleotides not matched to a gene: 1. This CDR3 has 13 residues. The CDR3 reads CASMTSGYNEQFF. The CDR3 bases are TGTGCCAGCATGACTAGCGGCTACAATGAGCAGTTCTTC.

This chain connects TRBV7-6 to TRBJ2-7; D not certain. This CDR3 is built from 12 residues. Germline-derived CDR1 and CDR2 are SGHVS and FNYEAQ. The V gene lost 1 base and the J gene lost 5 bases, with 6 bases spanning the gap. CDR3 DNA: TGTGCCAGCAGCTTAGAGCGCGACGAGCAGTACTTC. It yields the protein CASSLERDEQYF.

The chain uses TRBV2 and TRBJ2-1, with 8 bases aligning to TRBD1. This CDR3 has 14 residues. After removal of 7 bases from V and 5 bases from J, the junction contained 7 bases not matched to a gene. Germline CDR1 is SNHLY and CDR2 is FYNNEI. CDR3 sequence: CASMGDRTNNEQFF. CDR3 in DNA: TGTGCCAGCATGGGGGACAGGACAAACAATGAGCAGTTCTTC. The variable domain in full, completed from reference TRBV2 and TRBJ2-1, reads EPEVTQTPSHQVTQMGQEVILRCVPISNHLYFYWYRQILGQKVEFLVSFYNNEISEKSEIFDDQFSVERPDGSNFTLKIRSTKLEDSAMYFCASMGDRTNNEQFFGPGTRLTVL.

The rearrangement links TRBV5-1 to TRBJ2-6; 10 nucleotides line up with TRBD1. Trimming took 4 bases from V and 3 from J; bases not matched to a gene: 1. This CDR3 contains 15 residues. CDR1 is SGHRS and CDR2 is YFSETQ in the germline V gene. CDR3 sequence: CASSGTGVGANVLTF. Written as DNA, the CDR3 is TGCGCCAGCAGCGGGACAGGGGTTGGGGCCAACGTCCTGACTTTC.

The V and J genes are TRBV21-1 and TRBJ1-2; the DNA was not used to check the table's D call, TRBD1. TRBV21-1 is recorded as a pseudogene. This CDR3 contains 14 residues. This CDR3 is CASSATGVDNGYTF. DNA of the CDR3: TGTGCCAGCAGCGCAACAGGGGTGGACAATGGCTACACCTTC.

The rearrangement joins TRBV19 to TRBJ2-7, with 9 bases aligning to TRBD1. V trimming: 5 bases; J trimming: 0 bases; junction bases outside the gene matches: 8. From germline, CDR1 is LNHDA and CDR2 SQIVND (reference sequence). This CDR3 contains 16 residues. CDR3 in amino acids: CASSPTGTGSSYEQYF. In nucleotides, the CDR3 is TGTGCCAGTAGTCCCACCGGGACAGGGTCCTCCTACGAGCAGTACTTC.

This chain connects TRBV30 to TRBJ1-3; tentatively, D is TRBD1 (5 bases). V was cut by 6 bases and J by 0 bases, with 15 bases left in between. Germline values: CDR1 GTSNPN, CDR2 SVGIG (reference sequence). The CDR3 sequence is 15 residues long. The CDR3, as DNA: TGTGCCTGTTCTTGGGGGGATACCTCTGGAAACACCATATATTTT. This codes for CACSWGDTSGNTIYF.

The V and J genes are TRBV6-1 and TRBJ2-3; D perhaps matches TRBD2 (6 bases). Trimming removed 8 bases at V and 0 bases at J, with 15 bases between. Germline values: CDR1 MNHNS, CDR2 SASEGT. The CDR3 is 15 amino acids. CDR3 protein: CASVLSAGSTDTQYF. CDR3 sequence (DNA): TGTGCCAGCGTGCTTTCGGCGGGGAGCACAGATACGCAGTATTTT.

The chain carries TRBV7-8 and TRBJ1-1; D is undetermined. Deletions cut 1 base from V and 3 bases from J, with 6 bases between. Germline CDR1 and CDR2: SGHVS and FQNEAQ. The CDR3 contains 13 residues. The CDR3 loop is CASSLDAYTEAFF. In nucleotides, the CDR3 is TGTGCCAGCAGCTTAGACGCGTACACTGAAGCTTTCTTT.

The chain links TRBV27 to TRBJ2-7; no definite D call. This CDR3 region has 11 residues. Germline CDR1 is MNHEY and CDR2 is SMNVEV (reference sequence). The ends were cut back, 0 bases at V and 6 bases at J, with 3 bases in the middle. The CDR3 coding sequence is TGTGCCAGCAGTTTATCGGGCGAGCAGTACTTC. Translating it yields CASSLSGEQYF.

J is TRBJ2-1 and V is TRBV5-5; D possibly corresponds to TRBD2 (5 bases). This CDR3 comprises 17 residues. Trimming removed 3 bases from V and 2 bases from J, with 18 bases in between. The V gene's germline CDR1 is SGHKS and CDR2 YYEKEE (reference sequence). This CDR3 reads CASSWQGLEFAYNEQFF. CDR3 DNA: TGTGCCAGCAGCTGGCAAGGACTGGAGTTCGCCTACAATGAGCAGTTCTTC.

The chain couples TRBV6-6 to TRBJ2-7; possibly TRBD1 for D (5 bases). CDR3 size: 16 residues. Trimming shortened V by 0 bases and J by 5 bases, and 17 bases separated the two germline ends. Germline CDR1 and CDR2: MNHNY and SVGAGI (reference sequence). DNA for the CDR3: TGTGCCAGCAGTTACTCGATCCAGGGAAAACTCCACGAGCAGTACTTC. Its translation: CASSYSIQGKLHEQYF.

The chain uses TRBV27 and TRBJ2-1; D tentatively fits TRBD1 or TRBD2 (5 bases each). CDR1 is MNHEY, CDR2 SMNVEV, per germline (reference sequence). V shed 2 bases and J shed 6 bases, with 11 bases lying between them. The CDR3 extends over 14 amino acids. In DNA, the CDR3 is TGTGCCAGCAGTTTAGGGGGAGCTGGCAATGAGCAGTTCTTC. Its protein product is CASSLGGAGNEQFF.

The chain recombines TRBV2 with TRBJ1-2; D not certain. Germline loops: CDR1 SNHLY, CDR2 FYNNEI. V shed 6 bases and J shed 8 bases, with 16 bases lying between them. This CDR3 spans 13 amino acids. In nucleotides, the CDR3 is TGTGCCAGCAGCGACGGGCTGTCCGAGGGCTACACCTTC. Protein product: CASSDGLSEGYTF.

The CDR3 region has the DNA TGTGCCAGCAAGCTTAGGACCCATTACTACAATGAGCAGTTCTTC. It specifies CASKLRTHYYNEQFF. The chain recombines TRBV7-2 with TRBJ2-1, with D uncertain. Per germline, CDR1 SGHTA and CDR2 FQGNSA. The CDR3 contains 15 residues. V dropped 7 bases and J dropped 3 bases, with 16 bases sitting between them.

The DNA for the CDR3 is TGTGCCAGTAGTATAGAACTAGCGGGAGTTATGGATGAGCAGTTCTTC. As protein: CASSIELAGVMDEQFF. The genes are TRBV19 and TRBJ2-1; 11 bases line up with TRBD2. V was pared by 0 bases and J by 8 bases, with 6 bases of the junction left unmatched. The CDR3 runs 16 residues. The germline gives CDR1 LNHDA, CDR2 SQIVND (reference sequence).

The chain is built from TRBV2 and TRBJ1-1; tentatively, D is TRBD1 (6 bases). V dropped 6 bases and J dropped 8 bases, with 10 bases sitting between them. This CDR3 is built from 11 residues. Germline CDR1 reads SNHLY; CDR2 reads FYNNEI. The CDR3 DNA sequence: TGTGCCAGCAGAACCGGGACAGAAGCTTTCTTT. Translation gives CASRTGTEAFF. Complete variable domain (other parts from reference TRBV2 and TRBJ1-1): EPEVTQTPSHQVTQMGQEVILRCVPISNHLYFYWYRQILGQKVEFLVSFYNNEISEKSEIFDDQFSVERPDGSNFTLKIRSTKLEDSAMYFCASRTGTEAFFGQGTRLTVV.

This sequence joins TRBV10-2 and TRBJ1-4, with D possibly TRBD1 on 5 matching bases. The CDR3 is made up of 15 amino acids. Trimming removed 6 bases at V and 1 base at J, with 12 bases between. Germline loops: CDR1 WSHSY, CDR2 SAAADI. The CDR3 loop is CASRPWTITNEKLFF. DNA for the CDR3: TGCGCCAGCAGACCTTGGACAATAACTAATGAAAAACTGTTTTTT.

The chain couples TRBV7-9 to TRBJ2-7; TRBD1 agrees at 7 bases. The CDR3 is made up of 15 amino acids. V gave up 5 bases and J gave up 3 bases; unmatched junction bases: 10. CDR1 SEHNR and CDR2 FQNEAQ come from the germline V gene (reference sequence). CDR3 region: CASSVAGTVLYEQYF. Here the CDR3 DNA reads TGTGCCAGCAGCGTCGCCGGGACAGTGCTCTACGAGCAGTACTTC.